This T cell receptor beta chain is drawn from a study of Ad26.COV2.S vaccination and SARS-CoV-2 variants. On the study more broadly: Enrolled in COV1001, the donor was in the Ad26.COV2.S trial arm, which received the vaccine. Study results and caveats: There was a possibility that the TCR breadth and depth analyses underestimated total T cell responses.

Remarks on this clone: Antigen specificity is unknown.

Treatment specified: some 19 received Ad26.COV2.S at low or high dose, single or two shots; about 5 received placebo; per-sample allocation not given. After the first vaccine or placebo injection, samples were drawn on day 63. TCRdb's copy holds only in-frame clones and misses some; the assay was immunoSEQ multiplex PCR. The data contain hundreds of thousands of clones, roughly 91% of them seen just once; the ten biggest clones take up approximately 5%. Sequencing was performed on peripheral blood, taken in a trial of Ad26.COV2.S vaccine versus placebo. This receptor was identified in a person aged 18-65 years who received the Ad26.COV2.S COVID-19 vaccine or a placebo.

The CDR3 bases are TGTGCCAGCAAGACCGCGGACAGCTCGGGGAATGAGCAGTTCTTC. Amino acid sequence: CASKTADSSGNEQFF. The chain carries TRBV28 and TRBJ2-1, with D possibly matching TRBD1 (6 bases). Germline CDR1 is MDHEN and CDR2 is SYDVKM. V gave up 7 bases and J gave up 7 bases, with 20 bases separating them. The CDR3 is 15 amino acids. The variable domain in full, completed from reference TRBV28 and TRBJ2-1, reads DVKVTQSSRYLVKRTGEKVFLECVQDMDHENMFWYRQDPGLGLRLIYFSYDVKMKEKGDIPEGYSVSREKKERFSLILESASTNQTSMYLCASKTADSSGNEQFFGPGTRLTVL.